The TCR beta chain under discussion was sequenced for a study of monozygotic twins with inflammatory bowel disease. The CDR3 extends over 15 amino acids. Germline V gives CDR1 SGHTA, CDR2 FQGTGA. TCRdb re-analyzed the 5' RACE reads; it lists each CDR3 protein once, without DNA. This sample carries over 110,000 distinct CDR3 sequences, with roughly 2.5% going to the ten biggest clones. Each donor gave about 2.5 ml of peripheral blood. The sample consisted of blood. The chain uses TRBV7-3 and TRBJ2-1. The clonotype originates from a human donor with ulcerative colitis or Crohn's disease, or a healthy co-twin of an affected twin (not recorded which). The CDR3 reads CASSLTFSGYNEQFF.